This T cell receptor beta chain was identified in a study of OX40 agonist ivuxolimab in advanced cancers. Notes on the research overall: Ivuxolimab, which targeted the costimulatory receptor OX40 (CD134), was an agonistic, fully human IgG2 monoclonal antibody. Among the 52 dose-escalation patients, approximately 20 had hepatocellular carcinoma, approximately 15 melanoma, 9 renal cell carcinoma and 9 head and neck cancer. In the dose-escalation cohort, roughly 80% of patients were male, and the mean age was approximately 64 years, with a range of roughly 23 to 85. The paper reports the monotherapy dose-escalation portion (N of about 54 patients) of the phase I ivuxolimab trial. Three dose-escalation patients achieved partial responses, one with hepatocellular carcinoma and two with cutaneous melanoma. Intravenous ivuxolimab was administered to patients every 2 weeks at six dose levels: 0.01, 0.1, 0.3, 1.5, 3 and 10 mg/kg. Prior anti-PD-1, anti-PD-L1 or anti-CTLA-4 therapy was permitted, and checkpoint inhibitors had been received by approximately 39% of dose-escalation patients. The point of sequencing TCRbeta in the periphery was to test whether ivuxolimab changed TCR sequence diversity and drove clonal T-cell expansion. The paper's findings and limits, for the study overall: At doses of 0.1 to 3.0 mg/kg, clonal expansion of both CD4+ and CD8+ blood T cells was observed from baseline to week 6. In the 0.1-3.0 mg/kg groups, partial responders were among the patients with the lowest normalized peripheral clonal expansion, particularly in CD8+ T cells. After ivuxolimab, CD8+ T cells had more expanded clones than CD4+ T cells on average. Low levels of normalized T-cell clonal expansion were also seen in some patients who did not respond. Which antigens the clonally expanded peripheral T cells were specific for was not determined.

The germline V gene (reference sequence) specifies LNHDA as CDR1 and SQIVND as CDR2. The V end gives up 2 bases and the J end 4 bases, leaving 5 bases in the junction not matched to a gene. There are 16 amino acids in the CDR3, from cysteine to phenylalanine inclusive. Just the 48-base CDR3 DNA is kept, in frame starting at base 1. A remark on this clone: Its antigen remains unidentified. No per-base quality is available; no much larger clone lies one base away.

The trial excluded patients who had a history of autoimmune disease or were on systemic immunosuppression. Peripheral blood for TCR sequencing was collected from all dose cohorts at baseline, on cycle 4 day 1, and on cycle 7 day 1. Samples came from an open-label, multicenter, first-in-human phase I dose-escalation trial of ivuxolimab. Adults with locally advanced or metastatic melanoma, renal cell, hepatocellular, or head and neck squamous cell carcinoma were enrolled in the trial. Before TCR sequencing, CD4+ T cells and CD8+ T cells from peripheral blood were sorted into separate populations. Genomic DNA was extracted from sorted cells for sequencing of the TCRbeta CDR3 region. The immunoSEQ Assay was used for sequencing of TCRbeta CDR3 regions. TCRdb carries this immuneACCESS record with in-frame sequences only. Its versions omit some clonotypes, under half of them owing to an unresolved V gene in the studies checked, with the rest unexplained. Present in this sample are approximately 65,000 clones, roughly 87% of which were seen just once. 4% to 4.5% of the sample comes from the top ten.

The chain joins TRBV19 to TRBJ2-3, with 11 junctional bases fitting TRBD2. The specimen comprised CD4+ or CD8+ T cells sorted from blood, sampled in a trial of the OX40 agonist ivuxolimab. This TCR came from an adult with an advanced solid tumor such as melanoma, head and neck, liver or kidney cancer. The CDR3 region has the sequence CASSIITSGRPDTQYF. The base sequence is TGTGCCAGTAGTATAATAACTAGCGGGAGACCAGATACGCAGTATTTT. With the rest looked up from the reference TRBV19 and TRBJ2-3 genes rather than sequenced, the full variable domain is DGGITQSPKYLFRKEGQNVTLSCEQNLNHDAMYWYRQDPGQGLRLIYYSQIVNDFQKGDIAEGYSVSREKKESFPLTVTSAQKNPTAFYLCASSIITSGRPDTQYFGPGTRLTVL.